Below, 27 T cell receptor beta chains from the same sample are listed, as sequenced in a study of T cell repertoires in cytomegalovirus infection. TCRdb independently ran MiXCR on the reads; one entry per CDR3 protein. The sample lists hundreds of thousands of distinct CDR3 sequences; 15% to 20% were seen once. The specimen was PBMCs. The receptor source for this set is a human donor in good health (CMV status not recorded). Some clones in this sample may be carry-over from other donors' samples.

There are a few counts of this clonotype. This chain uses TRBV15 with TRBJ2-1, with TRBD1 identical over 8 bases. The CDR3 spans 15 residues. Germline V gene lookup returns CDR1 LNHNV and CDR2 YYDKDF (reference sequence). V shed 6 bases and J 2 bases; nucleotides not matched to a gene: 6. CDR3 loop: CATRRQGSTYNEQFF. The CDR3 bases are TGTGCCACCAGGAGACAGGGGTCGACCTACAATGAGCAGTTCTTC.

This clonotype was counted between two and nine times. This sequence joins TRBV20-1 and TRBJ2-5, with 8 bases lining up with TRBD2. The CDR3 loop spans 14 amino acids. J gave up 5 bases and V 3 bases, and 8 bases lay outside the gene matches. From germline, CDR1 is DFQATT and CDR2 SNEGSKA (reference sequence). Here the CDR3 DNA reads TGCAGTGCTAGGCGGGGGGAGGAGGGGGAGACCCAGTACTTC. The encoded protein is CSARRGEEGETQYF.

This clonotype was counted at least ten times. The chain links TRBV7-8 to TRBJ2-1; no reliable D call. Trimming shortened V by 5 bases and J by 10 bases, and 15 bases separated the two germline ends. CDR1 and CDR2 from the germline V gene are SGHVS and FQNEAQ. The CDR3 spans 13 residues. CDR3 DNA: TGTGCCAGCAGCGTAGGGATTACTCGGGAGCAGTTCTTC. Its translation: CASSVGITREQFF.

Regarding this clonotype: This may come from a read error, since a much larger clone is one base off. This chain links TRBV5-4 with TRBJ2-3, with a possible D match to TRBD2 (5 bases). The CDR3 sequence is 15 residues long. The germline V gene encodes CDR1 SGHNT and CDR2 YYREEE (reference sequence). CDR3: CASSLAEGSKDTQYF. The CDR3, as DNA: TGTGCCAGCAGCTTGGCCGAGGGCAGCAAAGATACGCAGTATTTT.

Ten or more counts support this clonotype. CDR3 nucleotides: TGTGCCAGCGCCAGTGGTCCCCGGGGGGCCGGAAATGAGCAGTTCTTC. This sequence encodes CASASGPRGAGNEQFF. This chain links TRBV7-2 with TRBJ2-1; D may be TRBD2 (7 bases). The germline CDR1 and CDR2 sequences are SGHTA and FQGNSA. V lost 8 bases, J lost 7 bases, and 24 bases lay in between. The CDR3 length is 16 residues.

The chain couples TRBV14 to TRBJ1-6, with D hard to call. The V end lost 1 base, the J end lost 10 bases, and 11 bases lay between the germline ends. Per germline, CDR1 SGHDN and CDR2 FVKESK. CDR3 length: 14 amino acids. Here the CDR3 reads CASSQGIIGSPLHF. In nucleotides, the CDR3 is TGTGCCAGCAGCCAAGGCATCATAGGGTCACCCCTCCACTTT.

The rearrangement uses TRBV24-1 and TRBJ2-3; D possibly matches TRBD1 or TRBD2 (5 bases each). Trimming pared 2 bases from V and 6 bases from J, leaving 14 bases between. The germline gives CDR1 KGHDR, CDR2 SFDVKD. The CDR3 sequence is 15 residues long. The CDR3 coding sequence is TGTGCCACCAGTGATTCCCTAACAGGCGGGGATACGCAGTATTTT. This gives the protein CATSDSLTGGDTQYF.

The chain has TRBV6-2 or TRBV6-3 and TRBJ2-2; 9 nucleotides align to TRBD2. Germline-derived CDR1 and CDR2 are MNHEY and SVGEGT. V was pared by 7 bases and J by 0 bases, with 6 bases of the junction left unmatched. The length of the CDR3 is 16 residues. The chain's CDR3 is CASIRSGRSNTGELFF. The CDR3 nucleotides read TGTGCCAGCATACGAAGCGGGAGGTCGAACACCGGGGAGCTGTTTTTT.

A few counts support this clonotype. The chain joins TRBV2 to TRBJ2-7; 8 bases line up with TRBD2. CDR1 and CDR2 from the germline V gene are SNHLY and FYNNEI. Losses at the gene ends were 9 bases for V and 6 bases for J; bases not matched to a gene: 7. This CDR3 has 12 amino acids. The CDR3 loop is CASTRSGGEQYF. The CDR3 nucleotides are TGTGCCAGTACGCGGAGCGGGGGCGAGCAGTACTTC. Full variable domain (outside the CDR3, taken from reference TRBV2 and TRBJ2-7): EPEVTQTPSHQVTQMGQEVILRCVPISNHLYFYWYRQILGQKVEFLVSFYNNEISEKSEIFDDQFSVERPDGSNFTLKIRSTKLEDSAMYFCASTRSGGEQYFGPGTRLTVT.

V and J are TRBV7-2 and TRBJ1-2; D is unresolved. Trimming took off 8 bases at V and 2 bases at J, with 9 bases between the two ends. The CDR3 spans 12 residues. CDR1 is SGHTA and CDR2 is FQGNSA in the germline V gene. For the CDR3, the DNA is TGTGCCAGCGGATGGATCAACTATGGCTACACCTTC. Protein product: CASGWINYGYTF.

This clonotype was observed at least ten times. Here the CDR3 reads CASSSPPGGLFTDTQYF. The CDR3 DNA reads TGTGCCAGCAGCTCCCCCCCGGGCGGGTTGTTCACAGATACGCAGTATTTT. The chain joins TRBV7-8 to TRBJ2-3; maybe TRBD2 (5 bases). The CDR3 sequence is 17 residues long. The germline CDR1 and CDR2 sequences are SGHVS and FQNEAQ. Trimming left V 4 bases short and J 2 bases short, with 19 bases between.

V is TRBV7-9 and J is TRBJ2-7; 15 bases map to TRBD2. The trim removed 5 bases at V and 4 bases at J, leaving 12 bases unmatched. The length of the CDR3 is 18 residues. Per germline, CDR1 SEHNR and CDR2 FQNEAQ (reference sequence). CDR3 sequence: CASSGPRTSGGALYEQYF. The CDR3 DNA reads TGTGCCAGCAGCGGTCCTCGGACTAGCGGGGGGGCCTTATACGAGCAGTACTTC.

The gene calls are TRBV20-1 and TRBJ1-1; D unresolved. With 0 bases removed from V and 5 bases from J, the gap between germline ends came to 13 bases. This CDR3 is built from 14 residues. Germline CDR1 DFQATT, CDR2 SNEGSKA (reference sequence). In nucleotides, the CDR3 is TGCAGTGCTAGAGAATCGGGGAGGAATACTGAAGCTTTCTTT. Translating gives CSARESGRNTEAFF.

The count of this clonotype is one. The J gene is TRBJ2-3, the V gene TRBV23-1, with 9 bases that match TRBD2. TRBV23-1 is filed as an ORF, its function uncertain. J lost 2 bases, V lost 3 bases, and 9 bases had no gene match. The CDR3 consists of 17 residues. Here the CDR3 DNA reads TGCGCCAGCAGTCAGTCTAGCGGGGCTAACAACACAGATACGCAGTATTTT. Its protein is CASSQSSGANNTDTQYF.

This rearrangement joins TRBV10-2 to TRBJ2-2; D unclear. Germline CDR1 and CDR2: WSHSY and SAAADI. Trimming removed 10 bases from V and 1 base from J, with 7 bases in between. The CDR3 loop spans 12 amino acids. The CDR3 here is CATVENTGELFF. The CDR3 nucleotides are TGCGCCACCGTAGAGAACACCGGGGAGCTGTTTTTT.

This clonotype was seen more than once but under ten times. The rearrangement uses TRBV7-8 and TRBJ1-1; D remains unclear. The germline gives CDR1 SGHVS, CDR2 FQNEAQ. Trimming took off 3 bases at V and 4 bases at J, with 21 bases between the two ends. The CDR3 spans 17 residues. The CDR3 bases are TGTGCCAGCAGCTTTCAGGTTTTAGGAGGGCGAAGCACTGAAGCTTTCTTT. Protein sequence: CASSFQVLGGRSTEAFF.

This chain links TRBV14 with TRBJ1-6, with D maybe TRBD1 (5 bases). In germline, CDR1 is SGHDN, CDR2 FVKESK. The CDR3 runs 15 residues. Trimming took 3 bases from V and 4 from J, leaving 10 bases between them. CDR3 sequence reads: CASSHLGVYNSPLHF. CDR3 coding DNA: TGTGCCAGCAGCCATCTAGGGGTTTATAATTCACCCCTCCACTTT.

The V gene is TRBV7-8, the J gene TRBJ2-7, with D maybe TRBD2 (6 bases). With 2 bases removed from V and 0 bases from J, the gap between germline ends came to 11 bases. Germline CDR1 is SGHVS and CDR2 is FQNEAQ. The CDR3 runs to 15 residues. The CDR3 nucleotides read TGTGCCAGCAGCTTAATAGCGGATCCCTCCTACGAGCAGTACTTC. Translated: CASSLIADPSYEQYF.

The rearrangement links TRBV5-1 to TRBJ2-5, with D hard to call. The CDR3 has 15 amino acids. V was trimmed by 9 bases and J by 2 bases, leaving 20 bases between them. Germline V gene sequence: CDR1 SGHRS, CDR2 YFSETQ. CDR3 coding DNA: TGCGCCAACCTTTTACTATGGTGGCGGCAAGAGACCCAGTACTTC. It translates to CANLLLWWRQETQYF.

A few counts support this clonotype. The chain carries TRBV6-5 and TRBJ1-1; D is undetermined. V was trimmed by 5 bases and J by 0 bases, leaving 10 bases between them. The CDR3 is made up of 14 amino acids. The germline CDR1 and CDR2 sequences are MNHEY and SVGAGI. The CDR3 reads CASSTGRMNTEAFF. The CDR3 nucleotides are TGTGCCAGCAGTACCGGGAGAATGAACACTGAAGCTTTCTTT.

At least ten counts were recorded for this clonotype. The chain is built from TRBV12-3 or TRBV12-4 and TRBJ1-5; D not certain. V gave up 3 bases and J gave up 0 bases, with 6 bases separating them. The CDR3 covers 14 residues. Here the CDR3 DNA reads TGTGCCAGCAGTTTCCGGGTTAGCAATCAGCCCCAGCATTTT. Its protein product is CASSFRVSNQPQHF.

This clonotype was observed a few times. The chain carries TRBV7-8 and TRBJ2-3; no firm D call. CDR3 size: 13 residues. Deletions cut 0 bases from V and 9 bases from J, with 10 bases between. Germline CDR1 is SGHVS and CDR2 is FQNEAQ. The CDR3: CASSLAVSLTQYF. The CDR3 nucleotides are TGTGCCAGCAGCTTAGCGGTCTCTTTAACGCAGTATTTT.

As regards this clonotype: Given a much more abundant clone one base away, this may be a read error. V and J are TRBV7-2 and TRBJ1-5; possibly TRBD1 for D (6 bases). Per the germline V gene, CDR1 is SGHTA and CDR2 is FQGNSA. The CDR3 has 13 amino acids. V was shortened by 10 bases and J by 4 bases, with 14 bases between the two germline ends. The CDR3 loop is CATFGGPNQPQHF. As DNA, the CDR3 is TGTGCCACCTTCGGGGGGCCGAATCAGCCCCAGCATTTT.

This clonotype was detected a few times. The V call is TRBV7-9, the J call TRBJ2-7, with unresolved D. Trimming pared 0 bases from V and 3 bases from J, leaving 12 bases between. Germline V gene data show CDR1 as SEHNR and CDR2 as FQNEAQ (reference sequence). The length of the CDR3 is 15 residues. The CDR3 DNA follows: TGTGCCAGCAGCTTAGCAGGGATCACTTTCTACGAGCAGTACTTC. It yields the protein CASSLAGITFYEQYF.

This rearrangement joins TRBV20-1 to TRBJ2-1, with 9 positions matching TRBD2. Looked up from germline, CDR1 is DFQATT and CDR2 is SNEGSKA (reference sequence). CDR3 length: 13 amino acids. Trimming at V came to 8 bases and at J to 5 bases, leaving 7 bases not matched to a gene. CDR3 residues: CSSHGGGDNEQFF. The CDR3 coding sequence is TGCAGTTCCCACGGCGGGGGGGACAATGAGCAGTTCTTC.

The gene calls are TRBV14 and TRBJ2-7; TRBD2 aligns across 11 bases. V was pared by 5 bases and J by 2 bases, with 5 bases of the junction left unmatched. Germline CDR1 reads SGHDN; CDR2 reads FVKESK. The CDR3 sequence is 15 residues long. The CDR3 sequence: CASSGTSGAPYEQYF. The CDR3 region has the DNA TGTGCCAGCAGCGGGACTAGCGGAGCCCCCTACGAGCAGTACTTC.

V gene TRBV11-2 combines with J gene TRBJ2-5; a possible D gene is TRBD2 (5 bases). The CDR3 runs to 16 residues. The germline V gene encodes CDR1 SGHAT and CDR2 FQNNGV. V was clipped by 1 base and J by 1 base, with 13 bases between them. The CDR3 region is CASSLVWTGIQETQYF. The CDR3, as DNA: TGTGCCAGCAGCTTAGTTTGGACGGGGATCCAAGAGACCCAGTACTTC.